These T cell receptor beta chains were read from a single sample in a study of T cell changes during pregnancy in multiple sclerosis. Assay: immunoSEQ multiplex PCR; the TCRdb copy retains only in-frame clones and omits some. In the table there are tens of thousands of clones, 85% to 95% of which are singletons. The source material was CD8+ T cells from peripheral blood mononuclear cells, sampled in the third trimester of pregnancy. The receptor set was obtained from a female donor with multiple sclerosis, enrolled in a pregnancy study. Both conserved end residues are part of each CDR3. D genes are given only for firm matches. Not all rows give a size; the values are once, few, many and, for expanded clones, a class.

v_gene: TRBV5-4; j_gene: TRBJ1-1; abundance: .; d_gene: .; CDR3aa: CATQGVSTEAFF; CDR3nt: TGTGCCACCCAAGGGGTAAGCACTGAAGCTTTCTTT
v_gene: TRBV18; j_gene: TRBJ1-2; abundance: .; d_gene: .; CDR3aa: CASSPSRFSFDNYGYTF; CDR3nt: TGTGCCAGCTCACCTAGCAGATTCTCATTCGATAACTATGGCTACACCTTC
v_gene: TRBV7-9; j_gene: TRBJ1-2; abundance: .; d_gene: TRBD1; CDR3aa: CASSSRQGEALNYGYTF; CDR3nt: TGTGCCAGCAGCTCTAGACAGGGAGAAGCCCTTAACTATGGCTACACCTTC
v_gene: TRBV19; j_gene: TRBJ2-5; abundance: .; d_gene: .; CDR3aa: CASSTWTDGETQYF; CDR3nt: TGTGCCAGTAGTACTTGGACAGATGGGGAGACCCAGTACTTC
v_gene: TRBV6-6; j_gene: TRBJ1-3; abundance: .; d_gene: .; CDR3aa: CASSPHQGLSGNTIYF; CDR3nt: TGTGCCAGCAGCCCTCACCAGGGCCTCTCTGGAAACACCATATATTTT
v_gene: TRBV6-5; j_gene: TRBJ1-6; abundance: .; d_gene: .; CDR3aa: CASSTSSYNSPLHF; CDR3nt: TGTGCCAGCAGTACGAGCTCCTATAATTCACCCCTCCACTTT
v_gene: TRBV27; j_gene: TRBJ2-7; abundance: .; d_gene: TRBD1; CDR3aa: CASSPGQPLSYEQYF; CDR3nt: TGTGCCAGCAGTCCGGGACAGCCACTGTCCTACGAGCAGTACTTC
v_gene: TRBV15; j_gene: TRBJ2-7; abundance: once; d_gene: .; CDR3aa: CATSRIQGSSYEQYF; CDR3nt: TGTGCCACCAGCAGAATACAGGGAAGCTCCTACGAGCAGTACTTC
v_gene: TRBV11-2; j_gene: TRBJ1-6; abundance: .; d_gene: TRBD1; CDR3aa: CASSSGTGRSPLHF; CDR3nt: TGTGCCAGCAGCTCCGGGACAGGGAGATCACCCCTCCACTTT
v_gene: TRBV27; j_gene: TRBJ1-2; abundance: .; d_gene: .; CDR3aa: CASSNWRGRTNYGYTF; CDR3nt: TGTGCCAGCAGTAACTGGAGGGGACGTACTAACTATGGCTACACCTTC
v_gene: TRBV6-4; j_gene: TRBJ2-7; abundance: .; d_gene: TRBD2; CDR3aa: CASSDSGLAGPYEQYF; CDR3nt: TGTGCCAGCAGTGACTCGGGACTAGCGGGGCCATACGAGCAGTACTTC
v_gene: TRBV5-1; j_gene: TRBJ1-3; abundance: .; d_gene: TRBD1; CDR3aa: CASRTGDSYSGNTIYF; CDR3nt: TGCGCCAGCAGGACGGGGGACAGCTACTCTGGAAACACCATATATTTT
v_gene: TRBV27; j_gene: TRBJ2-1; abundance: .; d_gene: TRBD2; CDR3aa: CASSPFLAGVLNEQFF; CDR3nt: TGTGCCAGCAGTCCGTTTCTAGCGGGAGTACTTAATGAGCAGTTCTTC
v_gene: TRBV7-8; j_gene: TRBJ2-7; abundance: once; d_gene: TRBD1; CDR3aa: CASSLDRGYEQYF; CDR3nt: TGTGCCAGCAGTTTGGACAGGGGTTACGAGCAGTACTTC
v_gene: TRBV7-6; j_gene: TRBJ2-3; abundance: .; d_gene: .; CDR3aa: CASSLVIPPETDTQYF; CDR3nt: TGTGCCAGCAGCTTAGTAATACCCCCCGAGACAGATACGCAGTATTTT
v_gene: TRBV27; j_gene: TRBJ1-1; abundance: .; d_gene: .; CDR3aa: CASTQQGPGTEAFF; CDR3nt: TGTGCCAGCACCCAACAGGGCCCGGGTACTGAAGCTTTCTTT
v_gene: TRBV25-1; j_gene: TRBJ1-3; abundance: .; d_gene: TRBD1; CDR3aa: CASSNDRGGFSGNTIYF; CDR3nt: TGTGCCAGCAGTAACGACAGGGGGGGTTTCTCTGGAAACACCATATATTTT
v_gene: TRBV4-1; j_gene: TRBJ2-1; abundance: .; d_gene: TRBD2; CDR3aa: CASSFQREFNEQFF; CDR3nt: TGCGCCAGCAGCTTTCAGCGGGAATTCAATGAGCAGTTCTTC
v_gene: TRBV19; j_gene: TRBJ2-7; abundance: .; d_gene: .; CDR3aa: CASGRSYEQYF; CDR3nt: TGTGCCAGTGGCAGATCCTACGAGCAGTACTTC
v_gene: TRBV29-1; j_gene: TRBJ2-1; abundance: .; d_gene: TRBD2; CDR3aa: CSVESSGSHNEQFF; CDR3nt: TGCAGCGTCGAAAGTAGCGGGAGCCACAATGAGCAGTTCTTC
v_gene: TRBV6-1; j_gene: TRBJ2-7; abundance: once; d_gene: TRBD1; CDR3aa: CASTLTGPNEQYF; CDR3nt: TGTGCCAGCACTCTGACAGGGCCGAACGAGCAGTACTTC
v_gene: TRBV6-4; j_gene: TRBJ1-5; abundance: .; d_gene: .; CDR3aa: CASSPGSNQPQHF; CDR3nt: TGTGCCAGCAGCCCAGGGTCCAATCAGCCCCAGCATTTT
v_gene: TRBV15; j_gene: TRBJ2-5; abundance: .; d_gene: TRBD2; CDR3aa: CATSRGGTSGQETQYF; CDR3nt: TGTGCCACCAGCAGGGGAGGGACTAGCGGTCAAGAGACCCAGTACTTC
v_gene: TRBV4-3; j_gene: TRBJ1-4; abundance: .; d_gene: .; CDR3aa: CASSHSRTDEKLFF; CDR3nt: TGCGCCAGCAGCCATTCCCGGACTGATGAAAAACTGTTTTTT
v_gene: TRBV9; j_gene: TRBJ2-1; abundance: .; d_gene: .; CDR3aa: CASSPSARVPEQFF; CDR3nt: TGTGCCAGCAGCCCCTCCGCCAGGGTTCCGGAGCAGTTCTTC
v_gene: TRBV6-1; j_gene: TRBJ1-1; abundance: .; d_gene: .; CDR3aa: CASTQEAVNTEAFF; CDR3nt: TGTGCCAGCACCCAGGAGGCAGTCAACACTGAAGCTTTCTTT
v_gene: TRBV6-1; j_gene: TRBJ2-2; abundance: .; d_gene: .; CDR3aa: CASTAGTVAGELFF; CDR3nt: TGTGCCAGCACCGCGGGGACTGTGGCCGGGGAGCTGTTTTTT
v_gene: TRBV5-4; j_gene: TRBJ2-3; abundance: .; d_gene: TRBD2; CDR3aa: CASSPIGELAGGKTKDTQYF; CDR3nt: TGTGCCAGCAGCCCGATCGGGGAACTAGCGGGGGGGAAGACTAAAGATACGCAGTATTTT
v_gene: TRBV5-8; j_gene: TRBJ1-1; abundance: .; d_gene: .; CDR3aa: CASSIPGQLSTEAFF; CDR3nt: TGTGCCAGCAGCATTCCGGGACAACTGAGCACTGAAGCTTTCTTT
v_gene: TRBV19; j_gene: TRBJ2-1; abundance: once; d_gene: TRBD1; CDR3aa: CASTDRLYNEQFF; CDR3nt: TGTGCCAGTACGGACAGGTTATACAATGAGCAGTTCTTC
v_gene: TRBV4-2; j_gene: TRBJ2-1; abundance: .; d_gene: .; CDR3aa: CASSLTSTDEQFF; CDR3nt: TGTGCCAGCAGCCTAACTAGCACGGATGAGCAGTTCTTC
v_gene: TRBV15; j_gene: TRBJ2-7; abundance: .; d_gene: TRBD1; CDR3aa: CATSIWDSSYEQYF; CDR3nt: TGTGCCACCAGCATTTGGGACAGCTCCTACGAGCAGTACTTC
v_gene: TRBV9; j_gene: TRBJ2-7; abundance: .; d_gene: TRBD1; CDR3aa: CASSVGSGGGYEQYF; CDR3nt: TGTGCCAGCAGCGTAGGGTCAGGGGGCGGCTACGAGCAGTACTTC
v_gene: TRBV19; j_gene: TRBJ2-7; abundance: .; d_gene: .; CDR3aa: CASSIGPGYEQYF; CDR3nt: TGTGCCAGTAGTATAGGCCCGGGATACGAGCAGTACTTC
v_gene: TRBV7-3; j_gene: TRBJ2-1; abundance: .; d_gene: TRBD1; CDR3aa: CASSSGQVNEQFF; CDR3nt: TGTGCCAGCAGCTCGGGACAGGTCAATGAGCAGTTCTTC
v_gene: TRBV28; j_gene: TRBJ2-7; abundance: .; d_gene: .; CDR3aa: CASSLPPSGYHYEQYF; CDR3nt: TGTGCCAGCAGTTTACCCCCCTCGGGTTACCACTACGAGCAGTACTTC
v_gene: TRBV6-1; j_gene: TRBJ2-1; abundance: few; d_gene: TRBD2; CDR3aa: CASTWTSGSYNEQFF; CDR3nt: TGTGCCAGCACCTGGACTAGCGGTTCCTACAATGAGCAGTTCTTC
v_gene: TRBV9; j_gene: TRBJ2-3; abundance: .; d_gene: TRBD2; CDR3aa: CASSVEASGREDTQYF; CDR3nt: TGTGCCAGCAGCGTAGAGGCTAGCGGGAGGGAAGATACGCAGTATTTT
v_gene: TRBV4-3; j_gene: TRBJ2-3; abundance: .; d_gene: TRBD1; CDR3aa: CASSQEGQDRGLDTQYF; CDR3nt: TGCGCCAGCAGCCAAGAGGGTCAGGACAGGGGGCTGGATACGCAGTATTTT
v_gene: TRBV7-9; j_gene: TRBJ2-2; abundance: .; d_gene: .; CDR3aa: CASSSGTQNTGELFF; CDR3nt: TGTGCCAGCAGCTCCGGGACACAGAACACCGGGGAGCTGTTTTTT
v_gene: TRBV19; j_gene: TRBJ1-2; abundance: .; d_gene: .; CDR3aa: CASATGVWDYGYTF; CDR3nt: TGTGCCAGCGCTACAGGCGTATGGGACTATGGCTACACCTTC
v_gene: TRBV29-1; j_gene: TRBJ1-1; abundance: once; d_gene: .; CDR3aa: CSSRGPNTEAFF; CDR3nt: TGCAGTTCCAGGGGCCCGAACACTGAAGCTTTCTTT